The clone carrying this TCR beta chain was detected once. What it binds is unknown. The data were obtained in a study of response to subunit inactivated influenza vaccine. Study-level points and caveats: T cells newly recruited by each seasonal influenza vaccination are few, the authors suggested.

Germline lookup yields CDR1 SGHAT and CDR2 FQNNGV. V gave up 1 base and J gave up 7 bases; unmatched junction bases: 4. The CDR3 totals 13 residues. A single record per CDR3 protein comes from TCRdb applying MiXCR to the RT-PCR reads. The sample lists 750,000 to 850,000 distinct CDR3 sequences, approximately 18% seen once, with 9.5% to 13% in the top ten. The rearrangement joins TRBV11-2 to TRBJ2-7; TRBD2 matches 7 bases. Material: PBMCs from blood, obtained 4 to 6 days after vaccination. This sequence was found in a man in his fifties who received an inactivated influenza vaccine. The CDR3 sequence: CASSLGGGREQYF. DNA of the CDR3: TGTGCCAGCAGCTTAGGCGGGGGTCGAGAGCAGTACTTC. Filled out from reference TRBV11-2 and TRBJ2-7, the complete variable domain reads EAGVAQSPRYKIIEKRQSVAFWCNPISGHATLYWYQQILGQGPKLLIQFQNNGVVDDSQLPKDRFSAERLKGVDSTLKIQPAKLEDSAVYLCASSLGGGREQYFGPGTRLTVT.